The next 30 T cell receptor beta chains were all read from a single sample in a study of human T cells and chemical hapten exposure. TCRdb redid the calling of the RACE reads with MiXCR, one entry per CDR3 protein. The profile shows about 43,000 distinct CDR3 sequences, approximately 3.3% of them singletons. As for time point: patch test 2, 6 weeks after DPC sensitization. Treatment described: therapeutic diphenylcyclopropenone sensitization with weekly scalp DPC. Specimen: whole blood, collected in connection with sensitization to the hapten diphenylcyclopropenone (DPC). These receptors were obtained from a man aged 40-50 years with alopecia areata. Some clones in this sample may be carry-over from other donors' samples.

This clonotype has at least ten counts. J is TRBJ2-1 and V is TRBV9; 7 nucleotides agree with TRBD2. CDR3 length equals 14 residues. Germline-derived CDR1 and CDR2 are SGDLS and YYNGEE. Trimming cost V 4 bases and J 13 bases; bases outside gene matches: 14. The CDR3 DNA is TGTGCCAGCAGCCCCACCGGGACTACAATAGGCCAGTTCTTC. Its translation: CASSPTGTTIGQFF. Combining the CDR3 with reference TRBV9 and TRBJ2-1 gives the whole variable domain DSGVTQTPKHLITATGQRVTLRCSPRSGDLSVYWYQQSLDQGLQFLIQYYNGEERAKGNILERFSAQQFPDLHSELNLSSLELGDSALYFCASSPTGTTIGQFFGPGTRLTVL.

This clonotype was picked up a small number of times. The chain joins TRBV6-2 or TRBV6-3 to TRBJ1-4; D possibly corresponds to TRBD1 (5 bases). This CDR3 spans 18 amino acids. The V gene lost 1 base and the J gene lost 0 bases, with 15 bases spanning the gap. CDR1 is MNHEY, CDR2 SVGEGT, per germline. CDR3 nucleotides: TGTGCCAGCAGTTACTTCGGGGGAAGGGGTGCAACTAATGAAAAACTGTTTTTT. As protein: CASSYFGGRGATNEKLFF.

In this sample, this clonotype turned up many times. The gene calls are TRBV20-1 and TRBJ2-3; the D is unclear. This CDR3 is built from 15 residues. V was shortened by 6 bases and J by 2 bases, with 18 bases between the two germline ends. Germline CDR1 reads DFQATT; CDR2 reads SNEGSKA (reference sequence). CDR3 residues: CSAHPFLESTDTQYF. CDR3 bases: TGCAGTGCGCATCCCTTCCTAGAATCCACAGATACGCAGTATTTT.

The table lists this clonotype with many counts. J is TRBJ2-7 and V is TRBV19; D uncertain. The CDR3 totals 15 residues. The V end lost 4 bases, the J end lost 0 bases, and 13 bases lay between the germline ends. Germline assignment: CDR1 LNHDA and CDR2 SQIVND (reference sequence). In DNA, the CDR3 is TGTGCCAGTAGTACCCCGGTGGGGATCTCCTACGAGCAGTACTTC. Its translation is CASSTPVGISYEQYF.

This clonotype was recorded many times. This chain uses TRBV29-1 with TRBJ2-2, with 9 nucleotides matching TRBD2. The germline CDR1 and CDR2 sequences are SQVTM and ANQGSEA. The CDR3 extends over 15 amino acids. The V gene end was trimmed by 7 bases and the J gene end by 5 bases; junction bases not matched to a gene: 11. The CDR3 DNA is TGCAGCGCCCGGGGCATCGCGGGAGGGACCGGGGAGCTGTTTTTT. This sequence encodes CSARGIAGGTGELFF.

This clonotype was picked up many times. The CDR3: CSARASGTAQETQYF. DNA for the CDR3: TGCAGTGCTAGAGCCTCCGGGACCGCCCAAGAGACCCAGTACTTC. The rearrangement joins TRBV20-1 to TRBJ2-5; possibly TRBD1 or TRBD2 for D (5 bases each). The CDR3 extends over 15 amino acids. V was cut by 1 base and J by 1 base, with 13 bases left in between. CDR1 is DFQATT, CDR2 SNEGSKA, per germline (reference sequence).

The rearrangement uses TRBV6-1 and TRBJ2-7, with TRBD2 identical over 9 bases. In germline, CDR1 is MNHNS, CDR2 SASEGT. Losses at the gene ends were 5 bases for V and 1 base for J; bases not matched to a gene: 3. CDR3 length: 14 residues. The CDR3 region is CASSRGLASYEQYF. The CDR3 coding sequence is TGTGCCAGCAGTAGGGGACTAGCTTCCTACGAGCAGTACTTC.

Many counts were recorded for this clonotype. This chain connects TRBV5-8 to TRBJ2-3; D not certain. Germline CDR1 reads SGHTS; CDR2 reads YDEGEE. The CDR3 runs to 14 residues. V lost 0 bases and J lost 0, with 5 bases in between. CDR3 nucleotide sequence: TGTGCCAGCAGCTTGGAACTGAGCACAGATACGCAGTATTTT. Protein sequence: CASSLELSTDTQYF.

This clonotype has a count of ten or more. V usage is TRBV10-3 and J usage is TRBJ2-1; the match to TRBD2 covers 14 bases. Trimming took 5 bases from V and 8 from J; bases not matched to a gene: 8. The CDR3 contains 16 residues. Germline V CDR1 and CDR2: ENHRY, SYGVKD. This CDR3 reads CAISPSVGLAGDEQFF. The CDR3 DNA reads TGTGCCATCAGTCCTTCGGTGGGACTAGCGGGAGATGAGCAGTTCTTC.

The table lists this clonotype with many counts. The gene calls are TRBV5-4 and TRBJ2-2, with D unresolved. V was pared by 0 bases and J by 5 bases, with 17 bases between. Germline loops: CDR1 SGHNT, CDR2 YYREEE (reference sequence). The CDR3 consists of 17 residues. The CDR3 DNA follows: TGTGCCAGCAGCTTGGGGCCCGGTACGAAGGTGACCGGGGAGCTGTTTTTT. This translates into CASSLGPGTKVTGELFF.

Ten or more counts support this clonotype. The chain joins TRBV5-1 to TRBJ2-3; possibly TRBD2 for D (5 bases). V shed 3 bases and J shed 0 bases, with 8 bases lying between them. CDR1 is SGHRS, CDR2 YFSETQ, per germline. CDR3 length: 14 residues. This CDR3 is CASSWGVSTDTQYF. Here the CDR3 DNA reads TGCGCCAGCAGCTGGGGAGTTAGCACAGATACGCAGTATTTT.

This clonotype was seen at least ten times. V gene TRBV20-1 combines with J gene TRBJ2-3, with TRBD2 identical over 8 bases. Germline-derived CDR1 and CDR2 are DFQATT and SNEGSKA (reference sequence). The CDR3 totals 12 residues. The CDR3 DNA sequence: TGCAGCAGCGGGAGTCGGGTAGATACGCAGTATTTT. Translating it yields CSSGSRVDTQYF.

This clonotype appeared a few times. This chain's CDR3 is CASSFRGGSYEQYF. CDR3 bases: TGTGCCAGCAGCTTCCGCGGCGGATCCTACGAGCAGTACTTC. The chain couples TRBV7-9 to TRBJ2-7; D call uncertain. This CDR3 comprises 14 residues. The germline CDR1 and CDR2 sequences are SEHNR and FQNEAQ (reference sequence). The V gene lost 3 bases and the J gene lost 1 base, with 10 bases spanning the gap.

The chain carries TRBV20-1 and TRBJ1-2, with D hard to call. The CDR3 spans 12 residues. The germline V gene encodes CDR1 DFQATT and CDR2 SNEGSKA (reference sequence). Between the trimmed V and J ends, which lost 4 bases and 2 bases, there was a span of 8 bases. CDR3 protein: CSAKKTNYGYTF. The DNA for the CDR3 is TGCAGTGCTAAGAAGACGAACTATGGCTACACCTTC.

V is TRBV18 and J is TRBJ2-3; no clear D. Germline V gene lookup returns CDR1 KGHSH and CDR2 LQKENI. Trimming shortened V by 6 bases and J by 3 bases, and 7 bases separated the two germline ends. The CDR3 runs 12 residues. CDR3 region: CASSTDTDTQYF. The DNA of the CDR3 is TGTGCCAGCTCTACGGATACAGATACGCAGTATTTT.

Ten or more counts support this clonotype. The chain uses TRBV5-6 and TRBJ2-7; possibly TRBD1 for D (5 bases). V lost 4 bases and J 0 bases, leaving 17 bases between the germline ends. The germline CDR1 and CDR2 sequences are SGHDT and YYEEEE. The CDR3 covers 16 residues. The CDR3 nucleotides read TGTGCCAGCAGCCCGGACGCTGGGGCCCTCTCCTACGAGCAGTACTTC. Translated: CASSPDAGALSYEQYF. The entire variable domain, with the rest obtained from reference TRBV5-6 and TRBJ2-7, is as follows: DAGVTQSPTHLIKTRGQQVTLRCSPKSGHDTVSWYQQALGQGPQFIFQYYEEEERQRGNFPDRFSGHQFPNYSSELNVNALLLGDSALYLCASSPDAGALSYEQYFGPGTRLTVT.

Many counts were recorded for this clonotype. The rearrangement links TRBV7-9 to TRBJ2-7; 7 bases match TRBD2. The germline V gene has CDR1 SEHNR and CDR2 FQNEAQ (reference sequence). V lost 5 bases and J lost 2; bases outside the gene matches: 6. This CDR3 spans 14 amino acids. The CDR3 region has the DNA TGTGCCAGCAGCAAAGGGGCGGGGGCCTACGAGCAGTACTTC. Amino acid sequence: CASSKGAGAYEQYF.

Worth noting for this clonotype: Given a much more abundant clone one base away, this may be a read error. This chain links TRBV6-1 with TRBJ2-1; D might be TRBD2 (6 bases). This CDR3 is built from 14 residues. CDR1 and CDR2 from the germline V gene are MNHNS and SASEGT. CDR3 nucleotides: TGTGCCAGCAGTGAAGCCGGGCGGGGTTTTGAGCAGCTCTTC. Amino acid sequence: CASSEAGRGFEQLF.

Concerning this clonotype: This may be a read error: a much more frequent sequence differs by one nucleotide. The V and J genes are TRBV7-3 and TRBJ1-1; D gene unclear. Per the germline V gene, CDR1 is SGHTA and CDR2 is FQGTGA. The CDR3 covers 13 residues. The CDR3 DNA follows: TGTGCCAGAAGCTTATCACCGAACACTGAAGCTTTCTTT. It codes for CARSLSPNTEAFF.

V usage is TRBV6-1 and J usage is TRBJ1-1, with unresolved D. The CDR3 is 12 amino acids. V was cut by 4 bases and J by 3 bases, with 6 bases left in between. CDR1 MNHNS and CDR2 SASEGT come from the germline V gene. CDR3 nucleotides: TGTGCCAGCAGTGCCTATTACACTGAAGCTTTCTTT. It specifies CASSAYYTEAFF.

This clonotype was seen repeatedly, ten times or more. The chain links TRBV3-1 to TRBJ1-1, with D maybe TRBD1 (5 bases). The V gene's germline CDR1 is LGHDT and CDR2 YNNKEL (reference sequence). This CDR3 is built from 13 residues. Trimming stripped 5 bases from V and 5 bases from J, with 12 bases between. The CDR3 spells CASSAQGRTEAFF. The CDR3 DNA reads TGTGCCAGCAGCGCTCAGGGTAGAACTGAAGCTTTCTTT. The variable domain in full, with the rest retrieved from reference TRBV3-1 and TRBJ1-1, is DTAVSQTPKYLVTQMGNDKSIKCEQNLGHDTMYWYKQDSKKFLKIMFSYNNKELIINETVPNRFSPKSPDKAHLNLHINSLELGDSAVYFCASSAQGRTEAFFGQGTRLTVV.

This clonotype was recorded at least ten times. The CDR3 region is CASSPGRYQETQYF. CDR3 nucleotide sequence: TGTGCCAGCAGCCCGGGACGGTACCAAGAGACCCAGTACTTC. The chain carries TRBV5-4 and TRBJ2-5; D may correspond to TRBD1 or TRBD2 (5 bases each). Per germline, CDR1 SGHNT and CDR2 YYREEE (reference sequence). The CDR3 loop spans 14 amino acids. V gave up 4 bases and J gave up 0 bases, with 10 bases separating them.

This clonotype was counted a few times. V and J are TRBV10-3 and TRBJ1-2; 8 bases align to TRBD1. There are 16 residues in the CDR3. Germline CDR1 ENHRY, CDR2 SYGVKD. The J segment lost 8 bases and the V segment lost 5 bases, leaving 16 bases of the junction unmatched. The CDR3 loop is CAISTGGADRAGGYTF. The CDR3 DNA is TGTGCCATCAGTACGGGAGGGGCGGACAGGGCAGGAGGCTACACCTTC.

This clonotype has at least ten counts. CDR3 DNA: TGTGCCAGCAGCAGCAGGGGCTCGGGTCATCAGCCCCAGCATTTT. Its protein product is CASSSRGSGHQPQHF. The chain carries TRBV12-3 or TRBV12-4 and TRBJ1-5, with D possibly TRBD1 on 6 matching bases. Trimming cost V 6 bases and J 5 bases, with 17 bases left between them. This CDR3 region has 15 residues.

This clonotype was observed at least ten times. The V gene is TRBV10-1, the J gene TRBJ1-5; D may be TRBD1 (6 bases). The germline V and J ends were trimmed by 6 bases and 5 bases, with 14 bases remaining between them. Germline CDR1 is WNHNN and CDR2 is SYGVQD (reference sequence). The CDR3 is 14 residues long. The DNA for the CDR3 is TGCGCCAGCAGAAAGGGGGTAGAACATCAGCCCCAGCATTTT. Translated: CASRKGVEHQPQHF.

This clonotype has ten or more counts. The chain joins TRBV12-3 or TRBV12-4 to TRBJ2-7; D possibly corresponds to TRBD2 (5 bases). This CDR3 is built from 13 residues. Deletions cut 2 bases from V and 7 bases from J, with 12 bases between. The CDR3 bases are TGTGCCAGCAGTTTAAGGTCGGGGAAAGAGCAGTACTTC. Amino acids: CASSLRSGKEQYF.

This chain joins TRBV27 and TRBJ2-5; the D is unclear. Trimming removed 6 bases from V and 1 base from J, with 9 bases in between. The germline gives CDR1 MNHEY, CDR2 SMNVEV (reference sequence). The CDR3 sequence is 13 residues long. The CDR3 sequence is CASSPEVQETQYF. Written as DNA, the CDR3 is TGTGCCAGCAGCCCAGAAGTCCAAGAGACCCAGTACTTC.

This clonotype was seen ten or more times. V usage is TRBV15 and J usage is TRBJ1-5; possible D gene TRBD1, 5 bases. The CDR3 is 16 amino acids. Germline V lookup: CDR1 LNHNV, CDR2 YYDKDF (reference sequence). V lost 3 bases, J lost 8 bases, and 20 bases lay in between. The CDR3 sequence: CATSRSGTTYLEPQHF. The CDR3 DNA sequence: TGTGCCACCAGCAGGTCCGGGACTACATATCTCGAGCCCCAGCATTTT. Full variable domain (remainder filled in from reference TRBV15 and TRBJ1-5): DAMVIQNPRYQVTQFGKPVTLSCSQTLNHNVMYWYQQKSSQAPKLLFHYYDKDFNNEADTPDNFQSRRPNTSFCFLDIRSPGLGDTAMYLCATSRSGTTYLEPQHFGDGTRLSIL.

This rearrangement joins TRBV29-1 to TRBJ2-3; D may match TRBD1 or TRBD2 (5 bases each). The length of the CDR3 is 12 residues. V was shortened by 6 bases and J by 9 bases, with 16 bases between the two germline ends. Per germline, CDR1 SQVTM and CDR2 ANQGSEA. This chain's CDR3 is CSVLSGTPTQYF. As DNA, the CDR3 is TGCAGCGTCCTATCCGGGACCCCAACGCAGTATTTT.

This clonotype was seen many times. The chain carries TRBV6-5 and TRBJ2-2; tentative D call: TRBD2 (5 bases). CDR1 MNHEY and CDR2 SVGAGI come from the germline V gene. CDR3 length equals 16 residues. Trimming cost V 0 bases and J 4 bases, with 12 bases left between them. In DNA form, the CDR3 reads TGTGCCAGCAGTTACTCGGTTCTAGCCGCCACCGGGGAGCTGTTTTTT. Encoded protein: CASSYSVLAATGELFF.